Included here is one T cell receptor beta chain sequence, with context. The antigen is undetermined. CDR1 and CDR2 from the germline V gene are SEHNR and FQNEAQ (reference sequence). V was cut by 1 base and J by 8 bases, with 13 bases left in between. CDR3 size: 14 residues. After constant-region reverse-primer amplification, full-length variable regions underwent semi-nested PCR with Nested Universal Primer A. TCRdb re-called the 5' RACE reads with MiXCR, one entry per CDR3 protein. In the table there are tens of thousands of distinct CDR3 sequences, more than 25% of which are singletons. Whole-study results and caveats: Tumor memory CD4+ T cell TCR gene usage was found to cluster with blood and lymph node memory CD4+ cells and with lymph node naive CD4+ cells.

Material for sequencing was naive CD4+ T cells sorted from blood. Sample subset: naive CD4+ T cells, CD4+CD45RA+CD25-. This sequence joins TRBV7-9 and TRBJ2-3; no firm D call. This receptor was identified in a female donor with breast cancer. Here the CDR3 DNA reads TGTGCCAGCAGCTTAGAACTGTCACAAGGTACGCAGTATTTT. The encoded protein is CASSLELSQGTQYF.